These 24 T cell receptor beta chains originate from one sample sequenced in a study of human T cells and chemical hapten exposure. TCRdb re-called the RACE reads with MiXCR, one entry per CDR3 protein. The repertoire holds about 380,000 distinct CDR3 sequences, approximately 5% seen once, with under 2.5% in the top ten. Time point of the sample: patch test 1, 2 weeks after DPC sensitization. The treatment: therapeutic diphenylcyclopropenone sensitization with weekly scalp DPC. Sequenced material: whole blood, taken in connection with sensitization to the hapten diphenylcyclopropenone (DPC). The source of these receptors is a woman in her forties or fifties with alopecia areata. Some clones in this sample may be carry-over from other donors' samples.

This clonotype was observed a few times. The V gene is TRBV2, the J gene TRBJ2-2, with TRBD2 matching over 11 bases. V dropped 6 bases and J dropped 2; count of bases not matched to a gene: 2. The CDR3 length is 15 residues. Germline V gene lookup returns CDR1 SNHLY and CDR2 FYNNEI. CDR3 DNA sequence: TGTGCCAGCAGGGGGACTAGCGGAAACACCGGGGAGCTGTTTTTT. It encodes CASRGTSGNTGELFF.

This chain's CDR3 is CASSVGGVTEAFF. DNA for the CDR3: TGCGCCAGCAGCGTCGGAGGCGTCACTGAAGCTTTCTTT. This chain joins TRBV5-1 and TRBJ1-1; D remains ambiguous. In germline, CDR1 is SGHRS, CDR2 YFSETQ. V was pared by 4 bases and J by 4 bases, with 11 bases between. This CDR3 has 13 residues.

This clonotype has at least ten counts. The chain is built from TRBV12-3 or TRBV12-4 and TRBJ1-5; no definite D call. CDR3 length equals 15 residues. V gave up 3 bases and J gave up 0 bases, with 9 bases separating them. CDR3 protein: CASSFSGNSNQPQHF. In nucleotides, the CDR3 is TGTGCCAGCAGTTTTTCCGGGAATAGCAATCAGCCCCAGCATTTT.

This chain links TRBV7-2 with TRBJ2-5; unclear D gene. The V end lost 5 bases, the J end lost 5 bases, and 18 bases lay between the germline ends. CDR1 SGHTA and CDR2 FQGNSA come from the germline V gene. This CDR3 region has 15 residues. CDR3 amino acids: CASSLGPSFGETQYF. The CDR3 DNA is TGTGCCAGCAGCCTTGGCCCTAGTTTCGGCGAGACCCAGTACTTC.

This clonotype was seen ten or more times. The genes are TRBV6-2 or TRBV6-3 and TRBJ2-1, with TRBD2 matching over 7 bases. The CDR3 sequence is 14 residues long. Germline trimming cut 4 bases from V and 6 bases from J; bases unmatched to any gene: 6. Germline loops: CDR1 MNHEY, CDR2 SVGEGT. The CDR3 loop is CASSLLLAVNEQFF. CDR3 nucleotide sequence: TGTGCCAGCAGTTTGCTCCTAGCGGTCAATGAGCAGTTCTTC.

This clonotype was recorded at least ten times. The DNA of the CDR3 is TGTGCCAGCAGACCCCCGGGTCTCGGAGAGACCCAGTACTTC. It specifies CASRPPGLGETQYF. This rearrangement joins TRBV7-9 to TRBJ2-5; D gene uncertain. The CDR3 runs to 14 residues. Germline V gives CDR1 SEHNR, CDR2 FQNEAQ (reference sequence). Between the trimmed V and J ends, which lost 6 bases and 4 bases, there was a span of 15 bases.

This clonotype came up many times. The chain carries TRBV5-1 and TRBJ1-5; D uncertain. Germline CDR1 is SGHRS and CDR2 is YFSETQ. The CDR3 loop spans 16 amino acids. Trimming shortened V by 4 bases and J by 0 bases, and 14 bases separated the two germline ends. The CDR3 nucleotides are TGCGCCAGCAGCAGCGGCCGAACCGATAGCAATCAGCCCCAGCATTTT. It translates to CASSSGRTDSNQPQHF. The full variable domain, its missing parts supplied by reference TRBV5-1 and TRBJ1-5, is KAGVTQTPRYLIKTRGQQVTLSCSPISGHRSVSWYQQTPGQGLQFLFEYFSETQRNKGNFPGRFSGRQFSNSRSEMNVSTLELGDSALYLCASSSGRTDSNQPQHFGDGTRLSIL.

This clonotype occurred many times. The chain uses TRBV10-2 and TRBJ1-4; maybe TRBD1 (5 bases). Germline CDR1 reads WSHSY; CDR2 reads SAAADI. The CDR3 is 12 residues long. With 6 bases removed from V and 5 bases from J, the gap between germline ends came to 7 bases. As DNA, the CDR3 is TGCGCCAGCAGGTCAGGGAATGAAAAACTGTTTTTT. This gives the protein CASRSGNEKLFF.

At least ten counts were recorded for this clonotype. J is TRBJ2-7 and V is TRBV28; TRBD1 aligns across 8 bases. The CDR3 totals 15 residues. Per the germline V gene, CDR1 is MDHEN and CDR2 is SYDVKM. V was pared by 5 bases and J by 3 bases, with 9 bases of the junction left unmatched. The CDR3 DNA reads as TGTGCCAGCAGTCCCCGGACAGGGCGTCACTACGAGCAGTACTTC. This sequence encodes CASSPRTGRHYEQYF.

This clonotype was seen at least ten times. The chain has TRBV18 and TRBJ1-1; no clear D gene. CDR3 length equals 13 residues. CDR1 is KGHSH and CDR2 is LQKENI in the germline V gene. V lost 6 bases, J lost 3 bases, and 11 bases lay in between. CDR3 in DNA: TGTGCCAGCTCGACCGCGGGTTACACTGAAGCTTTCTTT. It translates to CASSTAGYTEAFF.

There are many counts of this clonotype. The rearrangement uses TRBV27 and TRBJ1-1; TRBD1 agrees at 7 bases. CDR3 length equals 13 residues. V was pared by 6 bases and J by 3 bases, with 4 bases of the junction left unmatched. Germline V gene data show CDR1 as MNHEY and CDR2 as SMNVEV (reference sequence). Written as DNA, the CDR3 is TGTGCCAGCAGCTTAGGGGGCCACACTGAAGCTTTCTTT. Translated: CASSLGGHTEAFF.

This clonotype was recorded at least ten times. The chain uses TRBV6-1 and TRBJ1-5; maybe TRBD1 (6 bases). This CDR3 region has 14 residues. Per the germline V gene, CDR1 is MNHNS and CDR2 is SASEGT. The V and J ends lost 6 bases and 8 bases respectively, with 17 bases between them. The CDR3 loop reads CASSSPGRGKPQHF. As DNA, the CDR3 is TGTGCCAGCAGCTCGCCCGGCAGGGGAAAGCCCCAGCATTTT.

In its sample, this clonotype was seen many times. J is TRBJ2-7 and V is TRBV7-2, with a possible D match to TRBD1 (6 bases). Trimming cost V 3 bases and J 3 bases, with 21 bases left between them. CDR1 is SGHTA and CDR2 is FQGNSA in the germline V gene. The CDR3 loop spans 17 amino acids. The DNA for the CDR3 is TGTGCCAGCAGCTTGGATGGGGGCCCTTCCACTCACTACGAGCAGTACTTC. Amino acid sequence: CASSLDGGPSTHYEQYF.

V usage is TRBV9 and J usage is TRBJ2-5; TRBD2 aligns across 7 bases. Germline V CDR1 and CDR2: SGDLS, YYNGEE. The V gene end was trimmed by 3 bases and the J gene end by 4 bases; junction bases not matched to a gene: 6. The CDR3 covers 14 residues. CDR3 protein: CASSARGLGETQYF. DNA for the CDR3: TGTGCCAGCAGCGCCCGCGGACTAGGAGAGACCCAGTACTTC. The full variable domain, with the rest looked up from reference TRBV9 and TRBJ2-5, is DSGVTQTPKHLITATGQRVTLRCSPRSGDLSVYWYQQSLDQGLQFLIQYYNGEERAKGNILERFSAQQFPDLHSELNLSSLELGDSALYFCASSARGLGETQYFGPGTRLLVL.

This clonotype was seen more than once but under ten times. This chain links TRBV12-3 or TRBV12-4 with TRBJ1-5; 7 bases align to TRBD1. The CDR3 is 15 residues long. Trimming at V came to 0 bases and at J to 6 bases, leaving 5 bases not matched to a gene. The DNA for the CDR3 is TGTGCCAGCAGTTTAGCCCACAGGGGTCCTCAGCCCCAGCATTTT. Translated: CASSLAHRGPQPQHF.

This clonotype was detected only a few times. V and J are TRBV4-3 and TRBJ2-4; possible D gene TRBD1, 6 bases. Looked up from germline, CDR1 is LGHNA and CDR2 is YSLEER. This CDR3 has 17 residues. The V and J ends lost 3 bases and 0 bases respectively, with 15 bases between them. The CDR3 DNA is TGCGCCAGCAGCCACGACACAGGGCTTCTAGCCAAAAACATTCAGTACTTC. Its protein is CASSHDTGLLAKNIQYF.

This clonotype has just a few counts. V gene TRBV6-2 or TRBV6-3 combines with J gene TRBJ2-4, with D possibly being TRBD2 (5 bases). The CDR3 has 15 amino acids. V was clipped by 0 bases and J by 6 bases, with 12 bases between them. In germline, CDR1 is MNHEY, CDR2 SVGEGT. For the CDR3, the DNA is TGTGCCAGCAGTTACTCGATTTCCGAGGGAAACATTCAGTACTTC. Translated: CASSYSISEGNIQYF.

This chain's CDR3 is CSASKQGVNQPQHF. The CDR3 bases are TGCAGTGCTAGCAAACAGGGAGTCAATCAGCCCCAGCATTTT. The chain uses TRBV20-1 and TRBJ1-5, with D possibly being TRBD1 (6 bases). Trimming shortened V by 3 bases and J by 3 bases, and 12 bases separated the two germline ends. The CDR3 totals 14 residues. Germline values: CDR1 DFQATT, CDR2 SNEGSKA (reference sequence).

The table lists this clonotype with many counts. The rearrangement links TRBV5-1 to TRBJ2-3; D uncertain. Per germline, CDR1 SGHRS and CDR2 YFSETQ. The CDR3 has 12 amino acids. The V end was cut by 2 bases, the J end by 5 bases, with 6 bases between. This CDR3 is CASSFQEDTQYF. In DNA form, the CDR3 reads TGCGCCAGCAGCTTTCAGGAAGATACGCAGTATTTT.

The sample holds many counts of this clonotype. The chain carries TRBV6-6 and TRBJ1-1; unclear D gene. Per germline, CDR1 MNHNY and CDR2 SVGAGI (reference sequence). The CDR3 is 14 residues long. V was shortened by 2 bases and J by 1 base, with 8 bases between the two germline ends. CDR3: CASSYTSKNTEAFF. In DNA form, the CDR3 reads TGTGCCAGCAGTTACACCTCCAAGAACACTGAAGCTTTCTTT.

This clonotype has at least ten counts. The V call is TRBV14, the J call TRBJ2-1, with 12 bases fitting TRBD2. The germline V gene encodes CDR1 SGHDN and CDR2 FVKESK. V trimming: 0 bases; J trimming: 7 bases; junction bases outside the gene matches: 16. The CDR3 contains 20 residues. CDR3: CASSQEELTRLAGVRNEQFF. The CDR3 nucleotides read TGTGCCAGCAGCCAAGAAGAACTGACAAGACTAGCGGGAGTGAGGAATGAGCAGTTCTTC.

The rearrangement uses TRBV6-2 or TRBV6-3 and TRBJ1-5; TRBD1 is a possible D gene (6 bases). Germline CDR1 MNHEY, CDR2 SVGEGT. This CDR3 comprises 14 residues. The V end was cut by 10 bases, the J end by 7 bases, with 20 bases between. Written as DNA, the CDR3 is TGTGCCACCGGACAGATCTCAGGAACCCAGCCCCAGCATTTT. It is translated as CATGQISGTQPQHF.

This clonotype was seen only a few times. V gene TRBV7-9 combines with J gene TRBJ1-1, with 9 bases lining up with TRBD1. The CDR3 is 15 amino acids. Trimming at V came to 5 bases and at J to 4 bases, leaving 8 bases not matched to a gene. Germline CDR1 and CDR2: SEHNR and FQNEAQ (reference sequence). CDR3 sequence (DNA): TGTGCCAGCAGCCCCCCGACAGGGGGGAGCACTGAAGCTTTCTTT. It encodes CASSPPTGGSTEAFF. The whole variable domain, filled in from reference TRBV7-9 and TRBJ1-1, reads DTGVSQNPRHKITKRGQNVTFRCDPISEHNRLYWYRQTLGQGPEFLTYFQNEAQLEKSRLLSDRFSAERPKGSFSTLEIQRTEQGDSAMYLCASSPPTGGSTEAFFGQGTRLTVV.

The J gene is TRBJ1-5, the V gene TRBV7-2, with a tentative D call TRBD1 (6 bases). CDR1 SGHTA and CDR2 FQGNSA come from the germline V gene. V lost 5 bases to trimming and J lost 6 bases, with 14 bases between them. This CDR3 comprises 14 residues. CDR3 protein: CASSPQGLGQPQHF. The DNA for the CDR3 is TGTGCCAGCAGCCCCCAGGGGCTGGGTCAGCCCCAGCATTTT.